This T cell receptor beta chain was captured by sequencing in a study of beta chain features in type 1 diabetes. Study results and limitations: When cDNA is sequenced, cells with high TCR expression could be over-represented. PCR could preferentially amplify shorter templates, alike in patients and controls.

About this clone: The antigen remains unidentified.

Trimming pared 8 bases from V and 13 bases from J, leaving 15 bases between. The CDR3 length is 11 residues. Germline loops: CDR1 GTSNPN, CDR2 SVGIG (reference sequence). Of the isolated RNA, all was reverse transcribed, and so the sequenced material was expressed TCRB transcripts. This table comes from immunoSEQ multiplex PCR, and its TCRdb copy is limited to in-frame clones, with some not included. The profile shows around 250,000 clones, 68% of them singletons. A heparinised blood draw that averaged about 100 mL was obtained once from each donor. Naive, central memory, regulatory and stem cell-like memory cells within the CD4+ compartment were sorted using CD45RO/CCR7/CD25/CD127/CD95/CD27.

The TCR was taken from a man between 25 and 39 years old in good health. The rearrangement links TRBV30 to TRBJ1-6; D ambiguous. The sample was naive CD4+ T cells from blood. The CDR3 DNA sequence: TGTGCCCCGCTACCAGACTTGCCCCTCCACTTT. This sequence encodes CAPLPDLPLHF.